This T cell receptor beta chain was observed in a study of PD-1 blockade in mismatch repair-deficient tumors. The overall study: Patients had 11 to 13 mismatch repair-deficient cancer types and were previously treated and progressing. Study-wide findings and caveats: Rapid post-treatment expansion, then contraction, generally preceding radiologic response, marked tumor-resident clones.

All patients were mismatch repair deficient, assessed by either PCR or immunohistochemistry. A few pembrolizumab responders had their TCRs sequenced. The repertoire was sequenced with immunoSEQ multiplex PCR; TCRdb's copy has only in-frame clones and lacks some. The repertoire includes roughly 110,000 clones, about 83% of them detected once, and 4% to 5% sits in the top ten. A note on this clone: Its specificity is not known.

V was trimmed by 6 bases and J by 2 bases, leaving 7 bases between them. CDR3 size: 11 residues. Per the germline V gene, CDR1 is SQVTM and CDR2 is ANQGSEA. The V call is TRBV29-1, the J call TRBJ2-5; no clear D gene. The sequencing here drew on peripheral blood, taken just over 59 weeks after starting pembrolizumab. This receptor was obtained from an adult with mismatch repair-deficient cancer. The CDR3 DNA reads as TGCAGCGTACGGGCTCAAGAGACCCAGTACTTC. As protein: CSVRAQETQYF.